This T cell receptor beta chain was observed in a study of cytomegalovirus exposure and HLA in healthy donors. Study background: The 120 million or so unique TCR beta sequences, from roughly 170 million T cells, were found by an earlier analysis.

Study findings and constraints: Reportedly, diagnosis of cytomegalovirus status by the classifier showed high specificity and sensitivity. One cluster of highly shared sequence variants probably arose as a sequencing artifact.

The PCR contained 60 Vbeta and 13 Jbeta primers. Some clones are missing from TCRdb's copy, which holds only in-frame ones; the method was immunoSEQ multiplex PCR. Among 150,000 or so clones listed, roughly four fifths were seen once. Concerning this clone: Its antigen is unknown.

Germline CDR1 is SGHAT and CDR2 is FQNNGV. Trimming pared 4 bases from V and 11 bases from J, leaving 14 bases between. The CDR3 totals 12 residues. Source material: PBMCs. The chain carries TRBV11-2 and TRBJ1-2; maybe TRBD1 (6 bases). This sequence was found in a woman aged 35 to 49 in good health and CMV-seronegative. The CDR3 loop is CASSWGGAGYTF. The CDR3 DNA sequence: TGTGCCAGCAGCTGGGGGGGGGCTGGGTACACCTTC. The full variable domain, in which reference TRBV11-2 and TRBJ1-2 provide the parts outside the CDR3, is EAGVAQSPRYKIIEKRQSVAFWCNPISGHATLYWYQQILGQGPKLLIQFQNNGVVDDSQLPKDRFSAERLKGVDSTLKIQPAKLEDSAVYLCASSWGGAGYTFGSGTRLTVV.